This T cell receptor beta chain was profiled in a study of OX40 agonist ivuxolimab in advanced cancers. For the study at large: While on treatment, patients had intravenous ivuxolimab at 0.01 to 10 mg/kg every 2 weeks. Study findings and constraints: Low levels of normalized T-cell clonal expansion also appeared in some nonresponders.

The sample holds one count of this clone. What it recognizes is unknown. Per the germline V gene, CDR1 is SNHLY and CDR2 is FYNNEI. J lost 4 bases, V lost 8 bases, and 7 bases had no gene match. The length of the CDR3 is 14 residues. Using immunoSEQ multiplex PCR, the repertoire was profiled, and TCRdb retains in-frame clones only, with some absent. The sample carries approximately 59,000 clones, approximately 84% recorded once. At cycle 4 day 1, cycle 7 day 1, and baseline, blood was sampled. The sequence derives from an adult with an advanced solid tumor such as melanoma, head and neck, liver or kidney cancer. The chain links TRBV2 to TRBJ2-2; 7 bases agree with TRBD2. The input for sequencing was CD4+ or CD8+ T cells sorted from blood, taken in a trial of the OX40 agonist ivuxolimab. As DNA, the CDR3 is TGTGCCAGCTGGGCTAGCGGCCTCACCGGGGAGCTGTTTTTT. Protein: CASWASGLTGELFF.